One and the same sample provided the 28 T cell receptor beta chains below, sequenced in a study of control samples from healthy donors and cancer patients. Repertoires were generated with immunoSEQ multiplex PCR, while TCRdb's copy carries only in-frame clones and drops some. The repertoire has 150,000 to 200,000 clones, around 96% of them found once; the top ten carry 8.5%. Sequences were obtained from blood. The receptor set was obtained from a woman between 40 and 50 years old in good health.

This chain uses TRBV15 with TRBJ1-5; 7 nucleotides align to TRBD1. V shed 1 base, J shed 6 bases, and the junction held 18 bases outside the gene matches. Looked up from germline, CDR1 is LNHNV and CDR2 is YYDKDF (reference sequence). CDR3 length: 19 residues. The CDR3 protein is CATSRGWGQRGGTGQPQHF. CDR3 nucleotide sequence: TGTGCCACCAGCAGAGGGTGGGGACAGCGCGGGGGAACCGGTCAGCCCCAGCATTTT.

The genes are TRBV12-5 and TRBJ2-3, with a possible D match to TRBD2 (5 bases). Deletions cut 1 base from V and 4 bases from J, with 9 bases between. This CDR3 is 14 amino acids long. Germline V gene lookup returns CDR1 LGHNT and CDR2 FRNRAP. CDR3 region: CASGLGEHSDTQYF. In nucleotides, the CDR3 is TGTGCTAGTGGTTTGGGGGAGCATTCAGATACGCAGTATTTT.

The CDR3 here is CASRRGVGQPQHF. CDR3 DNA sequence: TGTGCCAGCCGCCGGGGCGTCGGTCAGCCCCAGCATTTT. The chain is built from TRBV12-3 or TRBV12-4 and TRBJ1-5, with D possibly being TRBD1 (5 bases). The CDR3 loop spans 13 amino acids. V was trimmed by 8 bases and J by 6 bases, leaving 14 bases between them.

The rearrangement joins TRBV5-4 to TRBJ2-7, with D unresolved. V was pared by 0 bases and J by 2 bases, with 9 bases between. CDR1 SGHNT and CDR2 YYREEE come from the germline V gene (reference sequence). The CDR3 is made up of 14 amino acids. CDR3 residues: CASSLDLRTYEQYF. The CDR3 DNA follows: TGTGCCAGCAGCTTGGACCTACGGACCTACGAGCAGTACTTC.

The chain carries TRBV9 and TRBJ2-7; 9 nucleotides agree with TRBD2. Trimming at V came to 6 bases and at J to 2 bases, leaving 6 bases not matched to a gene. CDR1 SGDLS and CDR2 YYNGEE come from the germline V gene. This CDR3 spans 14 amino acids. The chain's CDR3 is CASTPGGRAYEQYF. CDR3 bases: TGTGCCAGCACCCCTGGCGGGAGGGCCTACGAGCAGTACTTC.

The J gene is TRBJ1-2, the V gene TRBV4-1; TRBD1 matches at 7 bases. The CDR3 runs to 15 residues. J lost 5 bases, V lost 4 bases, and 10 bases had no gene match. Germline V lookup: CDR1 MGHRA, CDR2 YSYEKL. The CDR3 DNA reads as TGCGCCAGCAGCCTCTTCGACCCGACAGGGTATGGCTACACCTTC. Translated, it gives CASSLFDPTGYGYTF.

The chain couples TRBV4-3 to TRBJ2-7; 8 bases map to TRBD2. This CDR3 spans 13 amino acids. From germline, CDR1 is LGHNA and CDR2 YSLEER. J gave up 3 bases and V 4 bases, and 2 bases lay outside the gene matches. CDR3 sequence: CASSLTSGYEQYF. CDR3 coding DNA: TGCGCCAGCAGCCTAACTAGCGGCTACGAGCAGTACTTC.

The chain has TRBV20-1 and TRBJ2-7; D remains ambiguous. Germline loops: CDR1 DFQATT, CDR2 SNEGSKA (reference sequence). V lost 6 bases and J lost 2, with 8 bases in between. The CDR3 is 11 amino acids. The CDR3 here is CSAVYTYEQYF. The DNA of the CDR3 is TGCAGTGCGGTATACACCTACGAGCAGTACTTC.

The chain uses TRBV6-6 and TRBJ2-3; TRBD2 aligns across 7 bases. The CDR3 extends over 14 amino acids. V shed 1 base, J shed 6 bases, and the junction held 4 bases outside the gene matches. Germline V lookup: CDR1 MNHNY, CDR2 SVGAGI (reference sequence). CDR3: CASSYFWGGDTQYF. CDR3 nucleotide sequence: TGTGCCAGCAGTTACTTCTGGGGGGGGGATACGCAGTATTTT.

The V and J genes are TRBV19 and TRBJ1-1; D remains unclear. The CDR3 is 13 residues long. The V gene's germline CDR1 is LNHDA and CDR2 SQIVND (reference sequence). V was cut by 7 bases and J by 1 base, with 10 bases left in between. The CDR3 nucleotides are TGTGCCAGTAAGCCGCGAAGGAACACTGAAGCTTTCTTT. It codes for CASKPRRNTEAFF.

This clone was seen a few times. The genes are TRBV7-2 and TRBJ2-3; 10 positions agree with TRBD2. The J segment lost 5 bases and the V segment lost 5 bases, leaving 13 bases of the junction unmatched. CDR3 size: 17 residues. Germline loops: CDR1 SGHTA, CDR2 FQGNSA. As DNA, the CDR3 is TGTGCCAGCAGCGTTTTAAGCGGGAGGGCCGGGGGAGATACGCAGTATTTT. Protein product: CASSVLSGRAGGDTQYF.

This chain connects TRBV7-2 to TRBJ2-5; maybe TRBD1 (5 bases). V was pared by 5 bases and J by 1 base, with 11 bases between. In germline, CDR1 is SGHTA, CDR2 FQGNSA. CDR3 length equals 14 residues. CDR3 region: CASSPTGPQETQYF. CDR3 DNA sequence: TGTGCCAGCAGCCCCACAGGCCCCCAAGAGACCCAGTACTTC.

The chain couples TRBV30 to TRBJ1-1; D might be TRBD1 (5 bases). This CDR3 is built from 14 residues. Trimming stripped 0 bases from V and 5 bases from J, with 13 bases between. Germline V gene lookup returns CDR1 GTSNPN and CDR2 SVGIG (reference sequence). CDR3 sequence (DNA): TGTGCCTGGAGTGTACAATCCCGGGGGACTGAAGCTTTCTTT. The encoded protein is CAWSVQSRGTEAFF.

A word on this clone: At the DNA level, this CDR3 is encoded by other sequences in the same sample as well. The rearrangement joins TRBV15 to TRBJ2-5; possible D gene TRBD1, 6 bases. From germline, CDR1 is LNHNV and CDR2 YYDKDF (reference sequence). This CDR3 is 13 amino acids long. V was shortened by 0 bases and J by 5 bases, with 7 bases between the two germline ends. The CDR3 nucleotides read TGTGCCACCAGCAGAGACAGGGGTGAGACCCAGTACTTC. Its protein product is CATSRDRGETQYF.

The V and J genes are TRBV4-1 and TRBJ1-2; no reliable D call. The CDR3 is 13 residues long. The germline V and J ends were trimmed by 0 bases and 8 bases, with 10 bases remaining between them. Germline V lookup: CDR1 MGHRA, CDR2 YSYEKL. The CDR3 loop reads CASSQEGIYGYTF. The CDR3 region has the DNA TGCGCCAGCAGCCAAGAAGGGATTTACGGCTACACCTTC.

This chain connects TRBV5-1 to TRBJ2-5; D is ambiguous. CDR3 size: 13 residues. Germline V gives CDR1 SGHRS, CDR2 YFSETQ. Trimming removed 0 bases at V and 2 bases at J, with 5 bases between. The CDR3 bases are TGCGCCAGCAGCTTGGAGGGTCAAGAGACCCAGTACTTC. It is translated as CASSLEGQETQYF.

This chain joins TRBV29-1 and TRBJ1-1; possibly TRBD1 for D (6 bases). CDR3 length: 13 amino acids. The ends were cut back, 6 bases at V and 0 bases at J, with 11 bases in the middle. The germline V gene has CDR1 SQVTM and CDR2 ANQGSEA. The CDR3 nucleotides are TGCAGCGTGAGGACAGCATTGAACACTGAAGCTTTCTTT. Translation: CSVRTALNTEAFF.

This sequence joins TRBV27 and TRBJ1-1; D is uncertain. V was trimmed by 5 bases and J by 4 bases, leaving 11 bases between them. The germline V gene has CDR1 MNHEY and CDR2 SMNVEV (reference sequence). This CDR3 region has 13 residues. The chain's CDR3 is CASSTMRSTEAFF. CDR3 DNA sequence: TGTGCCAGCAGTACCATGAGGAGCACTGAAGCTTTCTTT.

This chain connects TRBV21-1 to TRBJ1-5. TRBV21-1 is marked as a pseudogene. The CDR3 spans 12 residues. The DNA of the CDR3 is TGTGCCAGCGCTGGGTTAAATCAGCCCCAGCATTTT. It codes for CASAGLNQPQHF.

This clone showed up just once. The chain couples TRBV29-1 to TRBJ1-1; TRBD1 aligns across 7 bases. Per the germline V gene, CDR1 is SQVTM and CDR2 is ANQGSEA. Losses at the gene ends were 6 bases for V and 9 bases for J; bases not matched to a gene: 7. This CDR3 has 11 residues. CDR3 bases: TGCAGCGTCGGGGGGACAGCAAAAGCTTTCTTT. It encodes CSVGGTAKAFF.

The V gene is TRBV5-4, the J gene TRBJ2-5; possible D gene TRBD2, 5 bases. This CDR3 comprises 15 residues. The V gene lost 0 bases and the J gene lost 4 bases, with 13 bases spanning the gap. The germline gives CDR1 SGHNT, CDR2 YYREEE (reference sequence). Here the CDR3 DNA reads TGTGCCAGCAGCTTGGGTACTAGGGTCGGAGAGACCCAGTACTTC. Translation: CASSLGTRVGETQYF.

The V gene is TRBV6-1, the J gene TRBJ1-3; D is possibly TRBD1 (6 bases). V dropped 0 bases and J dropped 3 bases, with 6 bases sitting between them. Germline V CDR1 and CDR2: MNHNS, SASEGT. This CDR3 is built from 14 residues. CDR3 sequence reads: CASSEAGGGNTIYF. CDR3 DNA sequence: TGTGCCAGCAGTGAAGCAGGGGGTGGAAACACCATATATTTT.

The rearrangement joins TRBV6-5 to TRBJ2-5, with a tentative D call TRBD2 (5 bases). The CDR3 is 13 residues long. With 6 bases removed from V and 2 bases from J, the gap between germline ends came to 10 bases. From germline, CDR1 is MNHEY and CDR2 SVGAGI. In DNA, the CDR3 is TGTGCCAGCAGGCGGGCCGGTCAAGAGACCCAGTACTTC. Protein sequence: CASRRAGQETQYF.

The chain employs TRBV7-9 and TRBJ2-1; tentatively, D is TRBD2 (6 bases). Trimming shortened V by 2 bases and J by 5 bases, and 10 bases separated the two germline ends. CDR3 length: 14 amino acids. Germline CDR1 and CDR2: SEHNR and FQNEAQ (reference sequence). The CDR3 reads CASSLTSRNNEQFF. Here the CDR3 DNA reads TGTGCCAGCAGCTTAACTAGCAGAAACAATGAGCAGTTCTTC.

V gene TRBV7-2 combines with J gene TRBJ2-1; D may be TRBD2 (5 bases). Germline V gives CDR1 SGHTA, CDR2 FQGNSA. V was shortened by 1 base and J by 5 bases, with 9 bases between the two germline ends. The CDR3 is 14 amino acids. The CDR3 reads CASSLGLSNNEQFF. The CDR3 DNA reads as TGTGCCAGCAGCTTAGGACTATCCAACAATGAGCAGTTCTTC.

The CDR3 protein is CASSFLAPQYNEQFF. The CDR3 bases are TGTGCCAGCAGCTTTTTAGCTCCCCAATACAATGAGCAGTTCTTC. The chain employs TRBV5-6 and TRBJ2-1; D is unclear. V gave up 2 bases and J gave up 4 bases, with 13 bases separating them. CDR3 length: 15 amino acids. The V gene's germline CDR1 is SGHDT and CDR2 YYEEEE.

CDR3 DNA sequence: TGTGCCTGGAGTGTGACTTCCACCTACAATGAGCAGTTCTTC. Translated, it gives CAWSVTSTYNEQFF. The V call is TRBV30, the J call TRBJ2-1; D ambiguous. The germline V and J ends were trimmed by 0 bases and 2 bases, with 8 bases remaining between them. The germline V gene has CDR1 GTSNPN and CDR2 SVGIG (reference sequence). The CDR3 has 14 amino acids. The variable domain in full, with the rest retrieved from reference TRBV30 and TRBJ2-1, is SQTIHQWPATLVQPVGSPLSLECTVEGTSNPNLYWYRQAAGRGLQLLFYSVGIGQISSEVPQNLSASRPQDRQFILSSKKLLLSDSGFYLCAWSVTSTYNEQFFGPGTRLTVL.

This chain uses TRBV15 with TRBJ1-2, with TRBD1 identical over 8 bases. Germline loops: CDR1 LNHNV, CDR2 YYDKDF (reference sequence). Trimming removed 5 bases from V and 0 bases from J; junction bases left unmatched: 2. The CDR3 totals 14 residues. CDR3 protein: CATSGQGTNYGYTF. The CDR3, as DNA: TGTGCCACCAGCGGACAGGGTACTAACTATGGCTACACCTTC.